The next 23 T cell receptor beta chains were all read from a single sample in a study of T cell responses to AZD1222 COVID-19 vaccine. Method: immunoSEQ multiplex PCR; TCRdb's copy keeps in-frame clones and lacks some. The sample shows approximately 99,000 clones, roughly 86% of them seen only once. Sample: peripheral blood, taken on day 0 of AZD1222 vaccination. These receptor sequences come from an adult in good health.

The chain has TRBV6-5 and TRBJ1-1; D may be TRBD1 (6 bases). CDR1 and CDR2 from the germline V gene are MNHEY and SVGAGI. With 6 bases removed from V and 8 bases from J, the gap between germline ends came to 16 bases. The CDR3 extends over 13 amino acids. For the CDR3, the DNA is TGTGCCAGCAGAGCCAACAGGGCACCGGAAGCTTTCTTT. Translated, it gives CASRANRAPEAFF.

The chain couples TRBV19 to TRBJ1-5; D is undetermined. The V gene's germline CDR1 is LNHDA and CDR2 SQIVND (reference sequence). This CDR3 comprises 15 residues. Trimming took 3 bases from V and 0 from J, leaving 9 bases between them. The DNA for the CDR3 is TGTGCCAGTAGTATTGAAGTGAATAGCAATCAGCCCCAGCATTTT. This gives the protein CASSIEVNSNQPQHF.

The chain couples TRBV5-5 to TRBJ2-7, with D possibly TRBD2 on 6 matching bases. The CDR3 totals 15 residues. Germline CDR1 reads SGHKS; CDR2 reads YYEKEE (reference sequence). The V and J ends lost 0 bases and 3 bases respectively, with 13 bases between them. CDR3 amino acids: CASSLDRAGFYEQYF. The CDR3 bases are TGTGCCAGCAGCTTGGATCGGGCGGGGTTCTACGAGCAGTACTTC.

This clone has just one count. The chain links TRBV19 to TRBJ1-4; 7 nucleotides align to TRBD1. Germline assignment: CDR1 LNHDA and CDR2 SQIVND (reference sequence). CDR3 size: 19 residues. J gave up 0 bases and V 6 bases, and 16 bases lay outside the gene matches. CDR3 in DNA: TGTGCCAGTAGCGTCCAGGGGGTTTTACTGGTTGCAACTAATGAAAAACTGTTTTTT. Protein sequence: CASSVQGVLLVATNEKLFF. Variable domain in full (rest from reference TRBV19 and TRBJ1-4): DGGITQSPKYLFRKEGQNVTLSCEQNLNHDAMYWYRQDPGQGLRLIYYSQIVNDFQKGDIAEGYSVSREKKESFPLTVTSAQKNPTAFYLCASSVQGVLLVATNEKLFFGSGTQLSVL.

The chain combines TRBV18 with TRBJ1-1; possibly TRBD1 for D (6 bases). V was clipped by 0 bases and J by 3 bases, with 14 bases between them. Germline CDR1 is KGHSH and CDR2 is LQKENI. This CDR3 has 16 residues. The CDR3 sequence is CASSPPGPPGDTEAFF. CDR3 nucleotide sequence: TGTGCCAGCTCACCACCAGGCCCGCCAGGGGACACTGAAGCTTTCTTT.

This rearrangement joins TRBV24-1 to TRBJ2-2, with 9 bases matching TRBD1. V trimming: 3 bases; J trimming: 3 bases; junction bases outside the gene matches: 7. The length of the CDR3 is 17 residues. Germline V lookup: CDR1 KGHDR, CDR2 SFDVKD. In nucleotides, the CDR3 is TGTGCCACCAGTGATGCCGGGACAGGGATCGACACCGGGGAGCTGTTTTTT. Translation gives CATSDAGTGIDTGELFF.

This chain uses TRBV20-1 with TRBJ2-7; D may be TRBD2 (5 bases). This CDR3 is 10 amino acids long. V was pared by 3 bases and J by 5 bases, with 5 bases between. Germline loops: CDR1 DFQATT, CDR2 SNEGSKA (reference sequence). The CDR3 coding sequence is TGCAGTGCTAGGAGGGACGAGCAGTACTTC. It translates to CSARRDEQYF.

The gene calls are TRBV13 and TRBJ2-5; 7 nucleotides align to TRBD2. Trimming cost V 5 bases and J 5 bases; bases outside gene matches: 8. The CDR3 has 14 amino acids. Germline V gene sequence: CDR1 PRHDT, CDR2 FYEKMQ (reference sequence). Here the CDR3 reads CASSPRDGGETQYF. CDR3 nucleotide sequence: TGTGCCAGCAGCCCCCGGGACGGGGGGGAGACCCAGTACTTC.

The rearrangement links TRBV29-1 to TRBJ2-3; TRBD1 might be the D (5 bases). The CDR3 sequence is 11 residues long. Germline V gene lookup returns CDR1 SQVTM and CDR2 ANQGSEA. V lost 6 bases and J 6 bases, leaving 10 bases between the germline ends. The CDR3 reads CSVGLRDTQYF. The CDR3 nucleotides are TGCAGCGTGGGGCTTCGGGATACGCAGTATTTT.

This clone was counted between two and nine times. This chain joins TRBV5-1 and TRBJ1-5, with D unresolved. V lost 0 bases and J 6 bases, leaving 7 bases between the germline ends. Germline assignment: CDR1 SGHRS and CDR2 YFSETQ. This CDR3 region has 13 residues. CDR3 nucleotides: TGCGCCAGCAGCTTGGTTTACGGTCAGCCCCAGCATTTT. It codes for CASSLVYGQPQHF. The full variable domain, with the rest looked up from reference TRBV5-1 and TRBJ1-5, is KAGVTQTPRYLIKTRGQQVTLSCSPISGHRSVSWYQQTPGQGLQFLFEYFSETQRNKGNFPGRFSGRQFSNSRSEMNVSTLELGDSALYLCASSLVYGQPQHFGDGTRLSIL.

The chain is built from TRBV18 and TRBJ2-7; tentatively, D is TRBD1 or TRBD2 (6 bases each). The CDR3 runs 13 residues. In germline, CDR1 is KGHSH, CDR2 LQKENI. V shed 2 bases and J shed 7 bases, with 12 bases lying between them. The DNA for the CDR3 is TGTGCCAGCTCACCAGCCGGGGGCCGGGAGCAGTACTTC. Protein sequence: CASSPAGGREQYF.

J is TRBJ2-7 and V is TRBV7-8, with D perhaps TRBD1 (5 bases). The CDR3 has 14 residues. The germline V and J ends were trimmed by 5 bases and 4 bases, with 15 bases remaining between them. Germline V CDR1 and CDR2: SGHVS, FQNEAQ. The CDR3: CASSAQGQAYEQYF. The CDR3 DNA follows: TGTGCCAGCAGCGCGCAGGGTCAGGCGTACGAGCAGTACTTC.

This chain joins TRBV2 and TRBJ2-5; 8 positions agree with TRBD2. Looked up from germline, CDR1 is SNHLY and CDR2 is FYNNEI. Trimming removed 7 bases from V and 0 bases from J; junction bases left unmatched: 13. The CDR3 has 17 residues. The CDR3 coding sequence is TGTGCCAGCAATACCTTCGGCGGGGGGAGCAACCAAGAGACCCAGTACTTC. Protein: CASNTFGGGSNQETQYF.

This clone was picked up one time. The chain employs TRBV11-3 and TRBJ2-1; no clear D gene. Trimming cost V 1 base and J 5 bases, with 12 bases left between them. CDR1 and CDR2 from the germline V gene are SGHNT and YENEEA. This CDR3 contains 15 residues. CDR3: CASSLGVGLDNEQFF. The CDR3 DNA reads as TGTGCCAGCAGCTTAGGGGTAGGGTTAGACAATGAGCAGTTCTTC.

The CDR3 coding sequence is TGCGCCAGCAGCTTGAGTACTTCCGGGACACCGACGGGCGAGCAGTACTTC. It codes for CASSLSTSGTPTGEQYF. This chain uses TRBV5-1 with TRBJ2-7; a weak D match, TRBD1 (6 bases). This CDR3 is 17 amino acids long. Trimming took off 1 base at V and 6 bases at J, with 23 bases between the two ends. CDR1 and CDR2 (germline): SGHRS, YFSETQ. Supplemented by reference TRBV5-1 and TRBJ2-7, the full variable domain reads KAGVTQTPRYLIKTRGQQVTLSCSPISGHRSVSWYQQTPGQGLQFLFEYFSETQRNKGNFPGRFSGRQFSNSRSEMNVSTLELGDSALYLCASSLSTSGTPTGEQYFGPGTRLTVT.

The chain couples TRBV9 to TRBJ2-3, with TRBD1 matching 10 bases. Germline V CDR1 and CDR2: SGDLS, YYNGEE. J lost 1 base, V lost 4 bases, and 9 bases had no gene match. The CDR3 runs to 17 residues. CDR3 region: CASSPSAGTGGTDTQYF. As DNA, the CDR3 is TGTGCCAGCAGCCCTTCCGCCGGGACAGGGGGCACAGATACGCAGTATTTT.

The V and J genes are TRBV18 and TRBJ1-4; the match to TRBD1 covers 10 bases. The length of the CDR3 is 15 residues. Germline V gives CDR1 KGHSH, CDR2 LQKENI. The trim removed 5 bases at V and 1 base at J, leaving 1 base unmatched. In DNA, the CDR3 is TGTGCCAGCTCATGGACAGGGGGAACTAATGAAAAACTGTTTTTT. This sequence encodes CASSWTGGTNEKLFF.

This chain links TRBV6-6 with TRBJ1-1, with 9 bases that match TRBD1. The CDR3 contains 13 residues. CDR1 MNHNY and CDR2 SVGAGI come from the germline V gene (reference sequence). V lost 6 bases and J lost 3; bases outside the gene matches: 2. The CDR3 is CASRRTGDTEAFF. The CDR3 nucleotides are TGTGCCAGCAGGAGGACAGGGGACACTGAAGCTTTCTTT.

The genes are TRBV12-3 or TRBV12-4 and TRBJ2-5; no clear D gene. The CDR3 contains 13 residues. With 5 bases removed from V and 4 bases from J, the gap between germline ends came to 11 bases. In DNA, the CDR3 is TGTGCCAGCAGTCCCCCTGCGCTAGAGACCCAGTACTTC. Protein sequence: CASSPPALETQYF.

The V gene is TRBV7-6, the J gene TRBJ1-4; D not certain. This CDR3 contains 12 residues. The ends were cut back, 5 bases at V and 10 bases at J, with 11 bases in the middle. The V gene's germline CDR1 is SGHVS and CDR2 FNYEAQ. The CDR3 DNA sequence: TGTGCCAGCAGCACGGACGTTGCAAAACTGTTTTTT. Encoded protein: CASSTDVAKLFF.

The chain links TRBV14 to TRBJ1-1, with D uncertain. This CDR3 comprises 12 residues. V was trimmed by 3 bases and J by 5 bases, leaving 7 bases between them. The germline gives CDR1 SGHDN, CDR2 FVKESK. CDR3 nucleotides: TGTGCCAGCAGCCATAGGAGGACTGAAGCTTTCTTT. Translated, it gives CASSHRRTEAFF.

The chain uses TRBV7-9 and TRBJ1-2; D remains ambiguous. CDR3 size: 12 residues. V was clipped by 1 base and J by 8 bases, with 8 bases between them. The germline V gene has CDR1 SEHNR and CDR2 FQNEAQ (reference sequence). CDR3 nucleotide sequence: TGTGCCAGCAGCTTAGTAGAACGGGGCTACACCTTC. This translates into CASSLVERGYTF.

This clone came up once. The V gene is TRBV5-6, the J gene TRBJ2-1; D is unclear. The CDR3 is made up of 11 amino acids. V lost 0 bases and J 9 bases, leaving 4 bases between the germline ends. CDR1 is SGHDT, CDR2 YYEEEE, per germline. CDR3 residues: CASSLGSEQFF. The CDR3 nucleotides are TGTGCCAGCAGCTTGGGTAGTGAGCAGTTCTTC.